This T cell receptor beta chain was captured in a study of Graves' ophthalmopathy and Graves' hyperthyroidism. This clonotype was seen at least ten times. The target antigen is unknown. The study amplified TCR beta CDR3 regions using RNA transcripts. HTBI primers served in a first-round RT-PCR, which a second-round multiplex PCR followed. TCRdb re-derived calls from the multiplex PCR reads in MiXCR, one entry per CDR3 protein. This repertoire shows fewer than 600,000 distinct CDR3 sequences, around 15% found once; its top ten account for 9.8%. Study conclusions and caveats: Most thyroid clonotypes with frequency above 0.001 were detected in blood too.

Ophthalmopathy donors' eye disease showed moderate-to-severe activity, CAS of at least 3, NOSPECS of at least 4 and duration under 3 months. If patients had other autoimmune diseases, uncontrolled infections, pregnancy or lactation, they were excluded. The sample was blood. This TCR was sampled from a woman in her 30s with Graves' ophthalmopathy.

The DNA for the CDR3 is TGTGCCAGCAGTCTCCGGACTAGCGGGACGGGCGAGCAGTACTTC. Residues: CASSLRTSGTGEQYF. This rearrangement joins TRBV12-3 or TRBV12-4 to TRBJ2-7, with 12 bases matching TRBD2. CDR3 length: 15 amino acids. With 5 bases clipped from V and 6 bases from J, the junction kept 8 bases outside the gene matches.